Below are 21 T cell receptor beta chains sequenced from a single sample in a study. TCRdb fed the RT-PCR reads into MiXCR, producing one record per CDR3 protein. The sample comprises almost 700,000 distinct CDR3 sequences, 14% of which are singletons, and just over 3.5% rests with the top ten. The sequencing input was memory CD4+ T cells from blood. All receptors derive from a female donor in good health, serving as a healthy control.

The chain has TRBV5-1 and TRBJ2-1; 10 bases fit TRBD1. Germline-derived CDR1 and CDR2 are SGHRS and YFSETQ. This CDR3 contains 16 residues. The V segment lost 3 bases and the J segment 7 bases; nucleotides outside the gene matches: 10. CDR3 in amino acids: CASSSMTGGKSNEQFF. As DNA, the CDR3 is TGCGCCAGCAGCTCCATGACAGGGGGCAAAAGTAATGAGCAGTTCTTC.

This clonotype was observed at least ten times. The chain couples TRBV10-3 to TRBJ1-1, with D perhaps matching TRBD1 (6 bases). Germline CDR1 and CDR2: ENHRY and SYGVKD. This CDR3 region has 12 residues. V lost 7 bases and J 3 bases, leaving 9 bases between the germline ends. The CDR3 DNA follows: TGTGCCATCATGGGGGGCGACACTGAAGCTTTCTTT. It codes for CAIMGGDTEAFF.

The chain has TRBV15 and TRBJ1-1; D may be TRBD1 (6 bases). This CDR3 has 13 residues. Trimming removed 9 bases at V and 10 bases at J, with 21 bases between. Germline V gene lookup returns CDR1 LNHNV and CDR2 YYDKDF (reference sequence). CDR3 in DNA: TGTGCCACTCAGATAAGCATTATGGACAGAGCTTTCTTT. Its translation is CATQISIMDRAFF.

This clonotype was seen repeatedly, ten times or more. The V call is TRBV29-1, the J call TRBJ1-1; 8 bases are a match to TRBD1. CDR3 length: 13 amino acids. V shed 5 bases and J 1 base; nucleotides not matched to a gene: 3. Germline values: CDR1 SQVTM, CDR2 ANQGSEA. The CDR3 nucleotides read TGCAGCGTTCGCGGACAGGGGAACACTGAAGCTTTCTTT. Its translation: CSVRGQGNTEAFF. The complete variable domain, with remaining parts taken from reference TRBV29-1 and TRBJ1-1, reads SAVISQKPSRDICQRGTSLTIQCQVDSQVTMMFWYRQQPGQSLTLIATANQGSEATYESGFVIDKFPISRPNLTFSTLTVSNMSPEDSSIYLCSVRGQGNTEAFFGQGTRLTVV.

The V and J genes are TRBV2 and TRBJ2-2, with 7 bases aligning to TRBD1. The CDR3 loop spans 17 amino acids. The germline V gene encodes CDR1 SNHLY and CDR2 FYNNEI. The V segment lost 4 bases and the J segment 0 bases; nucleotides outside the gene matches: 8. CDR3 residues: CASSGGQARANTGELFF. The CDR3 DNA follows: TGTGCCAGCAGTGGCGGACAGGCCAGAGCGAACACCGGGGAGCTGTTTTTT.

This clonotype was picked up many times. The genes are TRBV6-5 and TRBJ1-6; unclear D gene. The germline V and J ends were trimmed by 3 bases and 7 bases, with 7 bases remaining between them. Germline-derived CDR1 and CDR2 are MNHEY and SVGAGI. The CDR3 length is 13 residues. In nucleotides, the CDR3 is TGTGCCAGCAGTTATTTTGGGAATTCACCCCTCCACTTT. Translated: CASSYFGNSPLHF.

The table lists this clonotype with a few counts. The V and J genes are TRBV28 and TRBJ1-1, with D unresolved. This CDR3 has 12 residues. Trimming removed 6 bases from V and 3 bases from J, with 8 bases in between. The germline V gene has CDR1 MDHEN and CDR2 SYDVKM. The CDR3 loop reads CASRSGYTEAFF. CDR3 nucleotide sequence: TGTGCCAGCAGATCAGGCTACACTGAAGCTTTCTTT.

This chain connects TRBV20-1 to TRBJ1-2; D is unresolved. The CDR3 covers 11 residues. Germline lookup yields CDR1 DFQATT and CDR2 SNEGSKA (reference sequence). The CDR3 loop reads CTPLGSYGYTF. CDR3 nucleotides: TGCACCCCCCTCGGAAGCTATGGCTACACCTTC.

This sequence joins TRBV2 and TRBJ1-1, with D unresolved. The CDR3 contains 14 residues. Germline values: CDR1 SNHLY, CDR2 FYNNEI. V shed 5 bases and J shed 8 bases, with 18 bases lying between them. The CDR3 nucleotides read TGTGCCAGCAGTTCGCGGACTGCCGGTGCCGAAGCTTTCTTT. Translation: CASSSRTAGAEAFF. The full variable domain, in which reference TRBV2 and TRBJ1-1 provide the parts outside the CDR3, is EPEVTQTPSHQVTQMGQEVILRCVPISNHLYFYWYRQILGQKVEFLVSFYNNEISEKSEIFDDQFSVERPDGSNFTLKIRSTKLEDSAMYFCASSSRTAGAEAFFGQGTRLTVV.

Remarks on this clonotype: This likely comes from a read error, as the CDR3 has no conserved phenylalanine or tryptophan at its end. The genes are TRBV28 and TRBJ2-6; the D gene is possibly TRBD1 (5 bases). The CDR3 totals 19 residues. V was shortened by 3 bases and J by 2 bases, with 20 bases between the two germline ends. The germline V gene has CDR1 MDHEN and CDR2 SYDVKM. Here the CDR3 DNA reads TGTGCCAGCAGTTTTAGTGTGGGTCAAAGGGGCGCTGGGGCCAACGTCCTGACTTAC. Its protein product is CASSFSVGQRGAGANVLTY.

The sample holds a few counts of this clonotype. This chain connects TRBV28 to TRBJ1-1; D is unclear. Germline values: CDR1 MDHEN, CDR2 SYDVKM. This CDR3 has 12 residues. Trimming left V 5 bases short and J 2 bases short, with 6 bases between. CDR3 region: CASSKLNTEAFF. CDR3 nucleotides: TGTGCCAGCAGTAAACTCAACACTGAAGCTTTCTTT. The full variable domain, rest sourced from reference TRBV28 and TRBJ1-1, is DVKVTQSSRYLVKRTGEKVFLECVQDMDHENMFWYRQDPGLGLRLIYFSYDVKMKEKGDIPEGYSVSREKKERFSLILESASTNQTSMYLCASSKLNTEAFFGQGTRLTVV.

The CDR3 protein is CSAPDNYNQPQHF. DNA of the CDR3: TGCAGTGCTCCGGACAACTACAATCAGCCCCAGCATTTT. The V gene is TRBV20-1, the J gene TRBJ1-5, with a weak D call TRBD1 (5 bases). The V and J ends lost 5 bases and 3 bases respectively, with 11 bases between them. Germline V lookup: CDR1 DFQATT, CDR2 SNEGSKA (reference sequence). The CDR3 is 13 residues long.

The rearrangement links TRBV18 to TRBJ1-1; the match to TRBD1 covers 9 bases. The CDR3 consists of 16 residues. Trimming at V came to 6 bases and at J to 2 bases, leaving 10 bases not matched to a gene. From germline, CDR1 is KGHSH and CDR2 LQKENI. The CDR3 loop is CASSPSTGGHNTEAFF. In DNA form, the CDR3 reads TGTGCCAGCTCTCCTAGTACAGGGGGCCATAACACTGAAGCTTTCTTT.

This clonotype was recorded a few times. Here the CDR3 reads CASSSRPADFEAFF. In DNA, the CDR3 is TGTGCCAGCAGTTCCCGTCCAGCTGACTTCGAAGCTTTCTTT. The chain has TRBV6-2 or TRBV6-3 and TRBJ1-1; D remains ambiguous. Germline CDR1 reads MNHEY; CDR2 reads SVGEGT. Trimming took 4 bases from V and 8 from J, leaving 17 bases between them. This CDR3 spans 14 amino acids.

Ten or more counts support this clonotype. The chain couples TRBV20-1 to TRBJ1-2; D is unresolved. Germline loops: CDR1 DFQATT, CDR2 SNEGSKA (reference sequence). Trimming took off 5 bases at V and 5 bases at J, with 15 bases between the two ends. This CDR3 spans 13 amino acids. This CDR3 reads CSASPTPSYGYTF. CDR3 nucleotides: TGCAGTGCTTCGCCTACCCCCTCTTATGGCTACACCTTC.

This clonotype was counted a few times. The chain links TRBV27 to TRBJ2-7; no clear D gene. Germline V gene data show CDR1 as MNHEY and CDR2 as SMNVEV (reference sequence). Trimming took off 6 bases at V and 3 bases at J, with 12 bases between the two ends. The CDR3 covers 13 residues. CDR3 DNA sequence: TGTGCCAGCAGACTCGACGAAAGCTACGAGCAGTACTTC. As protein: CASRLDESYEQYF.

This clonotype has more than one count but fewer than ten. This chain joins TRBV20-1 and TRBJ1-2; D is uncertain. CDR1 is DFQATT, CDR2 SNEGSKA, per germline (reference sequence). V gave up 0 bases and J gave up 0 bases, with 8 bases separating them. The CDR3 runs to 14 residues. The CDR3 sequence: CSARDYGANYGYTF. The CDR3 DNA is TGCAGTGCTAGAGATTATGGGGCTAACTATGGCTACACCTTC.

The chain couples TRBV7-2 to TRBJ2-7; D gene ambiguous. V lost 5 bases and J lost 0, with 14 bases in between. Germline loops: CDR1 SGHTA, CDR2 FQGNSA. CDR3 length: 15 amino acids. Here the CDR3 reads CASSDWSRSSYEQYF. In nucleotides, the CDR3 is TGTGCCAGCAGCGATTGGTCGAGAAGCTCCTACGAGCAGTACTTC.

This clonotype occurred a few times. This chain links TRBV27 with TRBJ1-1; a weak D match, TRBD1 (5 bases). V dropped 4 bases and J dropped 4 bases, with 10 bases sitting between them. The CDR3 runs 13 residues. From germline, CDR1 is MNHEY and CDR2 SMNVEV (reference sequence). The CDR3 DNA reads as TGTGCCAGCAGTTCAGGGTTGGTCACTGAAGCTTTCTTT. Amino acids: CASSSGLVTEAFF.

This clonotype has ten or more counts. V usage is TRBV27 and J usage is TRBJ1-1; D unresolved. Germline CDR1 reads MNHEY; CDR2 reads SMNVEV (reference sequence). The CDR3 runs to 14 residues. With 2 bases removed from V and 0 bases from J, the gap between germline ends came to 7 bases. CDR3 amino acids: CASSLNGMNTEAFF. The CDR3 coding sequence is TGTGCCAGCAGTTTAAACGGGATGAACACTGAAGCTTTCTTT.

This clonotype occurred a few times. This rearrangement joins TRBV5-1 to TRBJ2-2; tentative D call: TRBD2 (6 bases). From germline, CDR1 is SGHRS and CDR2 YFSETQ. This CDR3 has 14 amino acids. Between the trimmed V and J ends, which lost 4 bases and 1 base, there was a span of 8 bases. Written as DNA, the CDR3 is TGCGCCAGCAGCATCGGGGGGAACACCGGGGAGCTGTTTTTT. Translation gives CASSIGGNTGELFF.